These 24 T cell receptor beta chains were sequenced from one sample in a study of spatial heterogeneity in lung cancer (dated by TCRdb to between 2018 and 2020). The library was prepared using 5' RACE. Sequencing relied on a NextSeq 500. In TCRdb, the public reads were trimmed at Q25 with fastp and aligned with MiXCR, with productive beta chains retained. Every entry covers one CDR3 protein and lists the most common genes and DNA from its rows. Within this sample are fewer than 25,000 distinct CDR3 sequences, with almost 10% of them counted one time only. Jointly, the top ten make up about 20% of the sample. This sample's time point label indicates: blood at routine non-recurrence follow-up after resection. Source: PBMCs, taken at follow-up. The origin of the receptors is a male donor with early-stage non-small cell lung cancer.

This clonotype showed up many times. The chain combines TRBV7-8 with TRBJ1-5; 7 nucleotides match TRBD1. Germline CDR1 SGHVS, CDR2 FQNEAQ. This CDR3 region has 17 residues. The junction had 11 bases not matched to a gene; V was cut back by 2 bases and J by 4 bases. The CDR3 reads CASSLLGTGQPNQPQHF. CDR3 nucleotide sequence: TGTGCCAGCAGCTTATTGGGCACGGGACAGCCAAATCAGCCCCAGCATTTT. Together with reference TRBV7-8 and TRBJ1-5, the CDR3 gives the full variable domain: GAGVSQSPRYKVAKRGQDVALRCDPISGHVSLFWYQQALGQGPEFLTYFQNEAQLDKSGLPSDRFFAERPEGSVSTLKIQRTQQEDSAVYLCASSLLGTGQPNQPQHFGDGTRLSIL.

To note about this clonotype: This clone may be a read error of a much larger clone one base away. V and J are TRBV5-6 and TRBJ1-1; D ambiguous. The V end was cut by 2 bases, the J end by 11 bases, with 13 bases between. Germline V gene sequence: CDR1 SGHDT, CDR2 YYEEEE. There are 12 residues in the CDR3. Here the CDR3 reads CASSFMNFPAFF. The CDR3 nucleotides read TGTGCCAGCAGCTTTATGAATTTTCCGGCTTTCTTT. Variable domain in full (rest from reference TRBV5-6 and TRBJ1-1): DAGVTQSPTHLIKTRGQQVTLRCSPKSGHDTVSWYQQALGQGPQFIFQYYEEEERQRGNFPDRFSGHQFPNYSSELNVNALLLGDSALYLCASSFMNFPAFFGQGTRLTVV.

V and J are TRBV20-1 and TRBJ2-3, with D unresolved. Germline CDR1 is DFQATT and CDR2 is SNEGSKA (reference sequence). The CDR3 is 10 amino acids. V lost 6 bases and J 6 bases, leaving 7 bases between the germline ends. CDR3 amino acids: CSATLDTQYF. CDR3 DNA: TGCAGTGCCACCCTTGATACGCAGTATTTT.

This clonotype was observed many times. This rearrangement joins TRBV6-2 or TRBV6-3 to TRBJ2-1; 7 nucleotides agree with TRBD2. The ends lost 0 bases at V and 8 bases at J; junction bases unmatched: 13. Germline CDR1 reads MNHEY; CDR2 reads SVGEGT. The length of the CDR3 is 17 residues. The CDR3 spells CASSYSRLAGVGDEQFF. The CDR3, as DNA: TGTGCCAGCAGTTACTCGAGGCTGGCGGGGGTAGGAGATGAGCAGTTCTTC.

This clonotype was observed a few times. The rearrangement links TRBV6-2 or TRBV6-3 to TRBJ1-5; D remains unclear. Germline values: CDR1 MNHEY, CDR2 SVGEGT. The CDR3 spans 17 residues. Trimming left V 5 bases short and J 0 bases short, with 17 bases between. The CDR3 is CASSTLPGGPSNQPQHF. CDR3 sequence (DNA): TGTGCCAGCAGTACCCTCCCCGGCGGACCTAGCAATCAGCCCCAGCATTTT.

Regarding this clonotype: This could be a read error, since a much larger clone is one nucleotide away. The rearrangement uses TRBV29-1 and TRBJ2-3; D is uncertain. The CDR3 loop spans 11 amino acids. The V end was cut by 6 bases, the J end by 3 bases, with 7 bases between. CDR1 and CDR2 from the germline V gene are SQVTM and ANQGSEA. The CDR3 loop reads CSVVKTDTQYF. In DNA form, the CDR3 reads TGCAGCGTGGTTAAGACAGATACGCAGTATTTT.

This CDR3 reads CASSFAGTPDTQYF. The DNA for the CDR3 is TGTGCCAGCAGCTTCGCCGGGACTCCAGATACGCAGTATTTT. The V call is TRBV5-6, the J call TRBJ2-3; D is possibly TRBD2 (6 bases). Germline assignment: CDR1 SGHDT and CDR2 YYEEEE. The V end was cut by 2 bases, the J end by 4 bases, with 11 bases between. The CDR3 sequence is 14 residues long.

This clonotype was recorded many times. J is TRBJ2-2 and V is TRBV7-2, with no clear D. This CDR3 is 13 amino acids long. V was trimmed by 2 bases and J by 5 bases, leaving 6 bases between them. CDR1 and CDR2 from the germline V gene are SGHTA and FQGNSA. For the CDR3, the DNA is TGTGCCAGCAGCTTATCCGGTACCGGGGAGCTGTTTTTT. The encoded protein is CASSLSGTGELFF.

This clonotype was observed a handful of times. The rearrangement uses TRBV7-8 and TRBJ1-2; D gene ambiguous. The length of the CDR3 is 14 residues. Between the trimmed V and J ends, which lost 1 base and 0 bases, there was a span of 6 bases. Germline V gene sequence: CDR1 SGHVS, CDR2 FQNEAQ. The CDR3 protein is CASSLGRANYGYTF. CDR3 nucleotide sequence: TGTGCCAGCAGCTTAGGGCGAGCTAACTATGGCTACACCTTC. Together with reference TRBV7-8 and TRBJ1-2, the CDR3 gives the full variable domain: GAGVSQSPRYKVAKRGQDVALRCDPISGHVSLFWYQQALGQGPEFLTYFQNEAQLDKSGLPSDRFFAERPEGSVSTLKIQRTQQEDSAVYLCASSLGRANYGYTFGSGTRLTVV.

This clonotype was counted only a few times. J is TRBJ2-2 and V is TRBV20-1; D remains unclear. The V gene lost 6 bases and the J gene lost 3 bases, with 11 bases spanning the gap. Germline loops: CDR1 DFQATT, CDR2 SNEGSKA (reference sequence). The length of the CDR3 is 13 residues. The CDR3 DNA sequence: TGCAGTGCGCCCCCCGTGGACACCGGGGAGCTGTTTTTT. This codes for CSAPPVDTGELFF.

A few counts support this clonotype. CDR3 nucleotides: TGTGCCAGCAGCCAAGAAAAGGGATCCAATGAGCAGTTCTTC. Amino acids: CASSQEKGSNEQFF. The chain employs TRBV3-2 and TRBJ2-1. TRBV3-2 is a pseudogene locus. The CDR3 is made up of 14 amino acids.

This clonotype was seen at least ten times. V gene TRBV11-2 combines with J gene TRBJ1-4; D uncertain. CDR1 and CDR2 from the germline V gene are SGHAT and FQNNGV. Trimming stripped 3 bases from V and 1 base from J, with 6 bases between. There are 14 residues in the CDR3. CDR3 sequence (DNA): TGTGCCAGCAGCTTTAGGCGAACTAATGAAAAACTGTTTTTT. This translates into CASSFRRTNEKLFF.

This clonotype was counted ten times or more. The J gene is TRBJ2-2, the V gene TRBV7-8; 9 nucleotides agree with TRBD1. Germline values: CDR1 SGHVS, CDR2 FQNEAQ. V lost 1 base, J lost 5 bases, and 8 bases stayed unmatched. The CDR3 extends over 17 amino acids. CDR3 nucleotide sequence: TGTGCCAGCAGCTTAGGGGCCCGACAGGGGGTTACCGGGGAGCTGTTTTTT. It codes for CASSLGARQGVTGELFF. Based on the CDR3 plus reference TRBV7-8 and TRBJ2-2, the full variable domain is GAGVSQSPRYKVAKRGQDVALRCDPISGHVSLFWYQQALGQGPEFLTYFQNEAQLDKSGLPSDRFFAERPEGSVSTLKIQRTQQEDSAVYLCASSLGARQGVTGELFFGEGSRLTVL.

Worth noting for this clonotype: At one boundary the junction diverges from the germline segment, which might be a read error. The J gene is TRBJ1-5, the V gene TRBV25-1; D is perhaps TRBD1 (5 bases). CDR1 and CDR2 (germline): MGHDK, SYGVNS. This CDR3 spans 15 amino acids. CDR3 loop: CVSSDGAVSNQPQHF. For the CDR3, the DNA is TGTGTCAGCAGTGACGGGGCGGTTAGCAATCAGCCCCAGCATTTT. The complete variable domain, with remaining parts taken from reference TRBV25-1 and TRBJ1-5, reads EADIYQTPRYLVIGTGKKITLECSQTMGHDKMYWYQQDPGMELHLIHYSYGVNSTEKGDLSSESTVSRIRTEHFPLTLESARPSHTSQYLCVSSDGAVSNQPQHFGDGTRLSIL.

This clonotype has at least ten counts. The rearrangement joins TRBV5-4 to TRBJ2-2; tentatively, D is TRBD1 or TRBD2 (5 bases each). This CDR3 is built from 18 residues. The V end was cut by 5 bases, the J end by 3 bases, with 23 bases between. From germline, CDR1 is SGHNT and CDR2 YYREEE (reference sequence). In DNA form, the CDR3 reads TGTGCCAGCAGGTCGCGTATTCGCCTCCTGGGGGACACCGGGGAGCTGTTTTTT. Translating gives CASRSRIRLLGDTGELFF.

This clonotype has a count of ten or more. The chain carries TRBV7-8 and TRBJ2-1, with D possibly being TRBD1 (5 bases). Germline V CDR1 and CDR2: SGHVS, FQNEAQ. There are 14 residues in the CDR3. The V end lost 2 bases, the J end lost 4 bases, and 9 bases lay between the germline ends. Here the CDR3 DNA reads TGTGCCAGCAGCTTAAGGGGCAGGTACAATGAGCAGTTCTTC. Translated, it gives CASSLRGRYNEQFF.

V and J are TRBV28 and TRBJ2-1; possibly TRBD2 for D (6 bases). V lost 1 base and J 9 bases, leaving 13 bases between the germline ends. This CDR3 is built from 14 residues. CDR1 and CDR2 from the germline V gene are MDHEN and SYDVKM. The CDR3 DNA reads as TGTGCCAGCAGTTTATCGAAACTAGCAAGTGAGCAGTTCTTC. Translation: CASSLSKLASEQFF.

The table lists this clonotype with a few counts. This rearrangement joins TRBV5-6 to TRBJ1-2, with TRBD1 matching over 7 bases. There are 13 residues in the CDR3. Per the germline V gene, CDR1 is SGHDT and CDR2 is YYEEEE. The V gene end was trimmed by 4 bases and the J gene end by 3 bases; junction bases not matched to a gene: 3. The CDR3, as DNA: TGTGCCAGCAGCAGAGGGACAGACTATGGCTACACCTTC. It yields the protein CASSRGTDYGYTF.

This clonotype came up many times. This chain links TRBV6-6 with TRBJ2-5; D gene ambiguous. Between the trimmed V and J ends, which lost 0 bases and 1 base, there was a span of 6 bases. Germline loops: CDR1 MNHNY, CDR2 SVGAGI (reference sequence). The CDR3 is 14 residues long. This CDR3 reads CASSYSGFQETQYF. For the CDR3, the DNA is TGTGCCAGCAGTTACTCGGGCTTCCAAGAGACCCAGTACTTC.

In its sample, this clonotype was seen many times. The J gene is TRBJ2-7, the V gene TRBV11-2; D ambiguous. This CDR3 region has 13 residues. The germline V gene has CDR1 SGHAT and CDR2 FQNNGV. V was shortened by 5 bases and J by 3 bases, with 11 bases between the two germline ends. CDR3 loop: CASSPPGYYEQYF. CDR3 nucleotide sequence: TGTGCCAGCAGCCCCCCCGGTTACTACGAGCAGTACTTC.

Notes on this clonotype: With a much larger clone just one base away, this may be a read error. This rearrangement joins TRBV30 to TRBJ1-3; D not certain. Germline V gene sequence: CDR1 GTSNPN, CDR2 SVGIG (reference sequence). The CDR3 contains 14 residues. CDR3 in amino acids: CAWSVQTSVNTIYF. CDR3 coding DNA: TGTGCCTGGAGTGTACAGACCTCTGTAAACACCATATATTTT.

The table lists this clonotype with many counts. The chain couples TRBV6-5 to TRBJ2-7; 11 bases map to TRBD2. Germline V gene data show CDR1 as MNHEY and CDR2 as SVGAGI. The J segment lost 9 bases and the V segment lost 2 bases, leaving 9 bases of the junction unmatched. This CDR3 region has 15 residues. CDR3 region: CASSYSWASGRRQYF. DNA of the CDR3: TGTGCCAGCAGTTACAGCTGGGCTAGCGGGAGGAGGCAGTACTTC.

V and J are TRBV15 and TRBJ2-3, with 9 positions matching TRBD1. V shed 5 bases and J 3 bases; nucleotides not matched to a gene: 9. From germline, CDR1 is LNHNV and CDR2 YYDKDF (reference sequence). CDR3 length equals 16 residues. DNA for the CDR3: TGTGCCACCAGCTGGGACAGGGTACTTGGGACAGATACGCAGTATTTT. This gives the protein CATSWDRVLGTDTQYF.

The V call is TRBV12-3 or TRBV12-4, the J call TRBJ1-1; D gene ambiguous. This CDR3 is 14 amino acids long. The V gene lost 6 bases and the J gene lost 1 base, with 12 bases spanning the gap. CDR3 coding DNA: TGTGCCAGCAGCCCCCGGGCAGGGAACACTGAAGCTTTCTTT. Protein product: CASSPRAGNTEAFF.